The entry below gives a single T cell receptor (beta chain) sequence along with its context. This clone turned up a few times. What this receptor recognizes is not known. Base qualities are missing; no much larger clone stands one base away. This record belongs to a study of cytomegalovirus exposure and HLA in healthy donors (dated by TCRdb to the late 2010s). With respect to the entire study: According to an earlier analysis of 550 to 750 of the donors, about 179 million T cells yielded some 120 million unique TCR beta sequences and less than 300 Gb of sequence data. Approximately 300 gigabases of sequencing data and around 85 million unique TCR sequences made up an early release that covered fewer than 650 HLA-typed donors. Among the roughly 400 genotyped donors, around 81% belonged to the genetic ancestry cluster associated with self-reported Caucasian donors. The study was designed to test whether signatures of past pathogen exposure could be identified by cataloging public T cell receptors. Using immunosequencing, the study profiled T cell repertoires from some 670 subjects and related those repertoires to cytomegalovirus serostatus. In addition to the first cohort of 650 to 800 subjects, a separate validation cohort of approximately 130 different subjects was used. To predict cytomegalovirus infection status, the study combined high-throughput TCR immunosequencing, statistical association of individual TCRs with disease status, and machine learning. To study patterns of TCR occurrence, a later analysis re-analyzed previously published TCR beta repertoires from 666 donors and added high-resolution HLA genotyping. Rather than using new phenotypic data, the later analysis identified candidate immune exposures from TCR beta sequences and from how often those sequences occurred across donors. An earlier analysis of fewer than 700 of the donors applied high-throughput TCR beta sequencing to assess whether each TCR beta V gene segment acted as functional or pseudogenic. Donor age, sex, ethnicity and CMV serostatus were collected together with the repertoire data. A later genetic analysis took genome-wide SNP genotypes for about three fifths of the 666 donors and used that subset as a discovery cohort. All discovery cohort repertoires had been generated using a single sequencing platform. HLA typing included class I and class II loci at four-digit resolution. Typing coverage varied by locus: about 629-630 donors for A, B, C, DRB1 and DQB1; approximately 560 for DQA1; more than 600 for DPA1; approximately 490 for DPB1. Several DR-DQ haplotypes were handled as single units for association and clustering, since linkage in the cohort was strong. Among several hundred genotyped donors of the cohort, an average of approximately 240,000 unique TCR beta nucleotide sequences was sequenced per donor, of which 15% to 20% were non-productive. Overall study outcomes, separate from this receptor: Because counts were too low, approximately 18 rarely observed V segments, including chromosome 9 orphons, were excluded from the earlier analysis of 587 of the donors. Correlated functional status among segregating V segments might reflect linkage disequilibrium, but an unknown experimental factor could not be ruled out. A later analysis found that TCR association rates varied across HLA loci, with DRB1 alleles showing the most associated TCRs and HLA-C alleles the fewest. In a later analysis, HLA-associated TCR beta chains showed more clonal expansion and lower generation probabilities than non-associated chains that were equally common. According to the authors, the approach could potentially be generalized to other disease states and immunological phenotypes. Cytomegalovirus status was reported to be diagnosed by the classifier with high specificity and sensitivity in both the original and validation cohorts. Because the 87-base-pair reads could not distinguish some IMGT-functional V segments, including TRBV6-2 and TRBV6-3, those segments were excluded. A later genetic analysis associated a missense DCLRE1C variant with V-gene and J-gene trimming of TCR beta chains, and an independent cohort replicated the association. CMV serostatus was the only immune exposure information available for the cohort. Specific HLA alleles were associated with 16,951 TCR beta sequences at a false discovery rate of 0.05 in a later analysis. Roughly uniform sequencing depth across donors was assumed in presence/absence analyses, although this assumption may not hold. Most TCR sequences were seen in very few donors, while some public TCRs were found in many individuals. A cluster of highly shared sequence variants was judged likely to be a technical artifact of the sequencing pipeline. In vitro tests confirmed that three of the cytomegalovirus-associated TCR beta chains recognize cytomegalovirus antigens. A total of fewer than 200 TCR beta chains were listed by the study as associated with cytomegalovirus. A later genetic analysis reported fewer N-insertions in productive TCRs among donors in an Asian-associated ancestry cluster than the roughly 670-donor mean. In an earlier analysis of about 550 of the donors, most TCR beta V segments were observed in productive rearrangements about 90% or about 30% of the time, broadly matching IMGT annotations. A further reported finding was that TCR beta sequences accurately predicted the HLA-A and HLA-B alleles for most subjects in the first cohort. In this cohort, only TCR beta chains were sequenced, and detectable features were limited by the absence of alpha or paired-chain data. A later analysis found that most CMV-associated TCR beta chains appeared HLA-restricted, with HLA associations seemingly driven largely by CMV exposure. When HLA alleles, especially DR and DQ, strongly co-occurred, TCR associations were difficult to assign to individual alleles. Several of the top co-occurrence clusters appeared to be linked to parvovirus B19, influenza, CMV and Epstein-Barr virus, according to a later analysis. HLA typing was unavailable for some donors at each locus, so association tests used only the typed subset.

V loses 5 bases at its end and J loses 6 bases; junction bases beyond the gene matches: 14. The CDR1 and CDR2 encoded by the germline V gene are MDHEN and SYDVKM. Measured from the cysteine to the phenylalanine, the CDR3 is 18 residues long. The DNA shown is the 54-base CDR3, in frame from base 1. The cohort comprised fewer than 700 healthy bone marrow donors. At the time of sampling, every cohort member was nominally healthy, though immune exposures that went unrecorded were likely present. The donor tested CMV seronegative, placing the donor among the roughly 350 seronegative members of the cohort. Every donor gave a peripheral blood sample, and the peripheral blood mononuclear cells from that sample were used for TCR beta sequencing. Genomic DNA extraction from the blood cell samples was performed with the Qiagen DNeasy Blood Extraction Kit. To prepare the library, the immunoSEQ multiplex PCR assay was applied. A mixture of 60 forward primers for TCR Vbeta segments and 13 reverse primers for TCR Jbeta segments was used in the multiplex PCR. The CDR3 region of rearranged TCR beta genes was amplified from genomic DNA by a multiplex PCR assay. The Illumina HiSeq System was used to sequence the amplified TCR beta libraries as 87-base-pair reads. Regarding the original processing steps: A later analysis counted tens of millions of unique TCR beta chains across the 600 to 850 repertoires, and about 10 million of these chains were shared by at least two donors. To remove PCR and sequencing errors, raw reads were error-corrected and collapsed into unique sequences using a nearest-neighbor algorithm that merged closely related sequences. CDR3 sequences were aligned to IMGT reference sequences to assign V, D and J gene segments. For a sequence to be retained, a match of at least six nucleotides was required to both a V gene segment and a J gene segment. A rearrangement counted as productive if the CDR3 had no stop codons and remained in frame with V and J, and every other rearrangement counted as non-productive. CDR3 was defined according to IMGT convention as the region running from the second conserved V-encoded cysteine to the conserved J-encoded phenylalanine. In an earlier analysis of roughly 610 of the donors, sequences lacking an unambiguous match to a single V gene segment were excluded. In an earlier analysis of roughly 500 of the donors, V segments were called functional above 56.7% productive rearrangements and were called segregating when the between-donor standard deviation exceeded 5%. A statistical classification framework was built to diagnose cytomegalovirus status from the catalog of TCR beta chain sequences. V and J gene assignment, in a later analysis, came from comparing TCR nucleotide sequences with IMGT/GENE-DB human TR gene sequences. Using the TCRdist pipeline, a later analysis assigned CDR3 sequences along with most-parsimonious VDJ recombination scenarios. In a later analysis, every TCR beta chain was defined by the combination of its CDR3 amino acid sequence and its V-gene family, and reads without a unique V-gene family were dropped. In a later analysis, fewer than 650 highly shared, low-generation-probability nucleotide sequences were removed to address suspected cross-contamination and a sequencing artifact. For each public chain, a later analysis derived a clonal expansion index from normalized ranks of inferred template counts within each repertoire. A later analysis computed generation probabilities with a VDJ recombination model fitted to out-of-frame rearrangements, and checked the results against IGoR. A later analysis scored TCR-TCR, TCR-HLA and TCR-CMV co-occurrence with hypergeometric tests, applying a repertoire-size bias correction to TCR pairs. A later analysis estimated false discovery rates by permuting HLA or CMV assignments 20 times. In a later analysis, co-occurring TCRs were grouped with DBSCAN, and TCRdist sequence similarity was added when clustering was performed within HLA-allele-positive subsets. Co-occurrence clustering excluded repertoires with fewer than 30,000 or more than 120,000 public chains, plus five with anomalous nucleotide sharing. The immuneACCESS repertoire file appears here via TCRdb, limited to in-frame rearrangements. These files lack a portion of the clones; in checked studies, under half of the deficit traces to unresolved V genes, and the cause of the others is not known. That table furnishes V, J and clone size, whereas the DNA furnished D and trimming. For this sample there are tens of thousands of clones; around 77% appear just once. Roughly 3.6% of the sample comes from the top ten.

This TCR derives from a man younger than 45 in good health and CMV-seronegative. Sequenced material: PBMCs. This receptor chain uses TRBV28 and TRBJ2-1; TRBD2 fits 12 bases in the junction. The DNA is TGTGCCAGCAGTGTTAAATCCGGGACTAGCGGGCATACCAATGAGCAGTTCTTC. Its product reads: CASSVKSGTSGHTNEQFF. The reference TRBV28 and TRBJ2-1 proteins fill in what lies around the CDR3, so the full variable domain reads DVKVTQSSRYLVKRTGEKVFLECVQDMDHENMFWYRQDPGLGLRLIYFSYDVKMKEKGDIPEGYSVSREKKERFSLILESASTNQTSMYLCASSVKSGTSGHTNEQFFGPGTRLTVL.